A single sample is the source of the 21 T cell receptor beta chains below, sequenced in a study of cytomegalovirus exposure and HLA in healthy donors. Primers included in the PCR were 60 Vbeta and 13 Jbeta primers. The assay was immunoSEQ multiplex PCR, and TCRdb's table has in-frame clones only and misses some. The sample includes fewer than 110,000 clones, under 85% of them seen just once. The sample consisted of PBMCs. The receptors shown here come from a male donor in good health and CMV-seronegative.

The chain has TRBV27 and TRBJ2-3, with 11 bases matching TRBD2. This CDR3 has 16 residues. Germline-derived CDR1 and CDR2 are MNHEY and SMNVEV (reference sequence). V lost 7 bases and J lost 2; bases outside the gene matches: 8. As DNA, the CDR3 is TGTGCCAGCAATTCAATAGCGGGAGGGCTCACAGATACGCAGTATTTT. This translates into CASNSIAGGLTDTQYF.

The V gene is TRBV7-9, the J gene TRBJ2-7; D might be TRBD2 (6 bases). V was trimmed by 1 base and J by 5 bases, leaving 12 bases between them. The germline CDR1 and CDR2 sequences are SEHNR and FQNEAQ (reference sequence). The CDR3 sequence is 14 residues long. The CDR3 DNA reads TGTGCCAGCAGCTTAGACCCGGGAGAGGACGAGCAGTACTTC. Translation gives CASSLDPGEDEQYF.

The CDR3 sequence is CASSYSARAIYGYTF. The CDR3, as DNA: TGTGCCAGCAGTTACTCGGCCAGGGCCATTTATGGCTACACCTTC. The chain has TRBV6-5 and TRBJ1-2; a possible D gene is TRBD1 (5 bases). Trimming took 0 bases from V and 5 from J, leaving 13 bases between them. This CDR3 region has 15 residues. Germline assignment: CDR1 MNHEY and CDR2 SVGAGI.

In this sample, this clone turned up a few times. The chain recombines TRBV12-5 with TRBJ2-1; TRBD2 matches 8 bases. This CDR3 has 17 residues. The germline V gene has CDR1 LGHNT and CDR2 FRNRAP. V gave up 0 bases and J gave up 4 bases; unmatched junction bases: 8. DNA for the CDR3: TGTGCTAGTGGTTTGGTAGTTTCGGGAGGGGCTTACAATGAGCAGTTCTTC. Its protein product is CASGLVVSGGAYNEQFF.

The rearrangement joins TRBV13 to TRBJ2-1, with a weak D call TRBD1 (6 bases). Germline CDR1 and CDR2: PRHDT and FYEKMQ (reference sequence). The CDR3 sequence is 15 residues long. Trimming removed 1 base at V and 7 bases at J, with 14 bases between. CDR3 bases: TGTGCCAGCAGCTTAGCGTATCGAGGGGGAAATGAGCAGTTCTTC. Amino acids: CASSLAYRGGNEQFF.

CDR3 nucleotides: TGTGCCAGCTTTGACTCTTCCGTCCTTTCCTACGAGCAGTACTTC. As protein: CASFDSSVLSYEQYF. J is TRBJ2-7 and V is TRBV2; D unclear. The V end was cut by 8 bases, the J end by 1 base, with 18 bases between. This CDR3 is 15 amino acids long. Germline V gives CDR1 SNHLY, CDR2 FYNNEI. Variable domain in full (rest from reference TRBV2 and TRBJ2-7): EPEVTQTPSHQVTQMGQEVILRCVPISNHLYFYWYRQILGQKVEFLVSFYNNEISEKSEIFDDQFSVERPDGSNFTLKIRSTKLEDSAMYFCASFDSSVLSYEQYFGPGTRLTVT.

The rearrangement uses TRBV27 and TRBJ2-1; D might be TRBD2 (7 bases). The germline CDR1 and CDR2 sequences are MNHEY and SMNVEV (reference sequence). V shed 7 bases and J shed 8 bases, with 12 bases lying between them. The CDR3 loop spans 12 amino acids. As DNA, the CDR3 is TGTGCCAGCACCCCGGGGGGCCATGAGCAGTTCTTC. The encoded protein is CASTPGGHEQFF.

The rearrangement joins TRBV7-2 to TRBJ2-1; maybe TRBD2 (5 bases). The CDR3 loop spans 15 amino acids. The V gene lost 1 base and the J gene lost 8 bases, with 15 bases spanning the gap. Germline CDR1 SGHTA, CDR2 FQGNSA. Written as DNA, the CDR3 is TGTGCCAGCAGCTTAGGCCTAGCCAACCTCTATGAGCAGTTCTTC. Protein sequence: CASSLGLANLYEQFF.

The chain has TRBV5-8 and TRBJ2-1, with TRBD2 identical over 9 bases. Trimming removed 6 bases from V and 4 bases from J; junction bases left unmatched: 11. The CDR3 loop spans 16 amino acids. Germline CDR1 SGHTS, CDR2 YDEGEE. In DNA form, the CDR3 reads TGTGCCAGCACCCCCGCCCAGCGGGAGGTTTACAATGAGCAGTTCTTC. Translated, it gives CASTPAQREVYNEQFF.

In this sample, this clone turned up a few times. The gene calls are TRBV14 and TRBJ2-1; D not resolved. Trimming took off 3 bases at V and 8 bases at J, with 8 bases between the two ends. Germline assignment: CDR1 SGHDN and CDR2 FVKESK. The CDR3 runs to 12 residues. The CDR3 region is CASSQHYDEQFF. CDR3 sequence (DNA): TGTGCCAGCAGCCAGCACTATGATGAGCAGTTCTTC.

The J gene is TRBJ2-1, the V gene TRBV5-4, with a possible D match to TRBD2 (7 bases). The CDR3 is 16 amino acids. Trimming stripped 0 bases from V and 5 bases from J, with 15 bases between. Per the germline V gene, CDR1 is SGHNT and CDR2 is YYREEE (reference sequence). The CDR3 reads CASSLAGRGLNNEQFF. The CDR3 bases are TGTGCCAGCAGCTTGGCCGGGCGGGGGCTTAACAATGAGCAGTTCTTC.

The rearrangement joins TRBV5-1 to TRBJ2-7; D gene ambiguous. There are 11 residues in the CDR3. V was cut by 4 bases and J by 6 bases, with 8 bases left in between. The germline CDR1 and CDR2 sequences are SGHRS and YFSETQ. The CDR3 region is CASSLGLEQYF. The CDR3 nucleotides are TGCGCCAGCAGCCTAGGTCTCGAGCAGTACTTC.

The V and J genes are TRBV7-8 and TRBJ2-3; D gene ambiguous. Trimming cost V 5 bases and J 3 bases, with 15 bases left between them. CDR1 is SGHVS, CDR2 FQNEAQ, per germline. This CDR3 contains 15 residues. The CDR3 bases are TGTGCCAGCAGCCCCCATCAGGCCCTAACAGATACGCAGTATTTT. It codes for CASSPHQALTDTQYF. Variable domain in full (rest from reference TRBV7-8 and TRBJ2-3): GAGVSQSPRYKVAKRGQDVALRCDPISGHVSLFWYQQALGQGPEFLTYFQNEAQLDKSGLPSDRFFAERPEGSVSTLKIQRTQQEDSAVYLCASSPHQALTDTQYFGPGTRLTVL.

This clone was counted between two and nine times. The chain combines TRBV6-1 with TRBJ1-4, with 7 bases fitting TRBD1. The V gene's germline CDR1 is MNHNS and CDR2 SASEGT. The length of the CDR3 is 14 residues. V gave up 5 bases and J gave up 1 base; unmatched junction bases: 1. This CDR3 reads CASSRQGTNEKLFF. Written as DNA, the CDR3 is TGTGCCAGCAGTAGACAGGGAACTAATGAAAAACTGTTTTTT.

The chain joins TRBV6-5 to TRBJ2-5; D is possibly TRBD2 (5 bases). The DNA matches TRBJ2-7 better at its end, which makes the J call doubtful. The CDR3 is 14 amino acids. The germline gives CDR1 MNHEY, CDR2 SVGAGI. CDR3 protein: CASSYSGRGYEQYF. CDR3 nucleotides: TGTGCCAGCAGTTACTCGGGGAGAGGGTACGAGCAGTACTTC.

Comment on this clone: Other DNA sequences in the sample encode the same CDR3. V usage is TRBV18 and J usage is TRBJ2-5, with 9 nucleotides matching TRBD2. Germline V gives CDR1 KGHSH, CDR2 LQKENI. The CDR3 is made up of 13 amino acids. After removal of 3 bases from V and 5 bases from J, the junction contained 1 base not matched to a gene. CDR3 sequence reads: CASSPGLAETQYF. DNA of the CDR3: TGTGCCAGCTCACCCGGACTAGCGGAGACCCAGTACTTC.

The V and J genes are TRBV18 and TRBJ1-1; D possibly corresponds to TRBD1 (5 bases). The CDR3 is made up of 14 amino acids. Trimming shortened V by 6 bases and J by 2 bases, and 13 bases separated the two germline ends. Germline V gene sequence: CDR1 KGHSH, CDR2 LQKENI. This CDR3 reads CASSFGAGNTEAFF. The CDR3 DNA reads as TGTGCCAGCTCGTTCGGGGCGGGAAACACTGAAGCTTTCTTT.

The chain combines TRBV2 with TRBJ2-5; 10 nucleotides line up with TRBD2. This CDR3 spans 19 amino acids. V was clipped by 6 bases and J by 5 bases; unmatched bases: 21. Germline V gene lookup returns CDR1 SNHLY and CDR2 FYNNEI. The CDR3 is CASRTGRRLAGEIMETQYF. CDR3 DNA: TGTGCCAGCAGGACGGGACGTAGGCTAGCGGGAGAAATTATGGAGACCCAGTACTTC.

This clone was seen once. The chain is built from TRBV5-5 and TRBJ2-7; D is ambiguous. Germline CDR1 is SGHKS and CDR2 is YYEKEE (reference sequence). CDR3 length equals 14 residues. V shed 4 bases and J shed 0 bases, with 11 bases lying between them. The DNA for the CDR3 is TGTGCCAGCAGCCTAGTCGCGATCTCCTACGAGCAGTACTTC. Protein: CASSLVAISYEQYF.

The gene calls are TRBV5-4 and TRBJ2-1, with 11 bases lining up with TRBD1. Germline V lookup: CDR1 SGHNT, CDR2 YYREEE (reference sequence). The CDR3 length is 15 residues. V lost 0 bases to trimming and J lost 7 bases; unmatched junction nucleotides: 3. The CDR3 coding sequence is TGTGCCAGCAGCTTGGTCGGACAGGGGGCTAATGAGCAGTTCTTC. It yields the protein CASSLVGQGANEQFF. Drawing the rest from reference TRBV5-4 and TRBJ2-1, the complete variable domain is ETGVTQSPTHLIKTRGQQVTLRCSSQSGHNTVSWYQQALGQGPQFIFQYYREEENGRGNFPPRFSGLQFPNYSSELNVNALELDDSALYLCASSLVGQGANEQFFGPGTRLTVL.

The V and J genes are TRBV23-1 and TRBJ2-2; 9 nucleotides agree with TRBD1. TRBV23-1 is recorded as an ORF, its role being uncertain. Trimming took 4 bases from V and 7 from J; bases not matched to a gene: 7. The CDR3 is 15 amino acids. The CDR3 DNA sequence: TGCGCCAGCAGTCCTAAACAGGGGGCGGACGGGGAGCTGTTTTTT. It yields the protein CASSPKQGADGELFF.